A single sample is the source of the 5 T cell receptor beta chains below, sequenced in a study of cytomegalovirus exposure and HLA in healthy donors. Assay: immunoSEQ multiplex PCR; the TCRdb copy retains only in-frame clones and omits some. The table records approximately 220,000 clones, about 83% of them present only once. Sequenced input: PBMCs. These receptors originate from a man between 18 and 29 years old in good health and CMV-seronegative.

This clone was seen only once. V gene TRBV18 combines with J gene TRBJ2-5, with D uncertain. Germline loops: CDR1 KGHSH, CDR2 LQKENI. Deletions cut 4 bases from V and 5 bases from J, with 14 bases between. There are 14 residues in the CDR3. The CDR3 spells CASSLERLEETQYF. The DNA of the CDR3 is TGTGCCAGCTCACTTGAGAGGCTCGAGGAGACCCAGTACTTC.

The chain recombines TRBV11-2 with TRBJ2-6; no definite D call. The CDR3 contains 16 residues. V lost 5 bases and J lost 1, with 12 bases in between. Germline V lookup: CDR1 SGHAT, CDR2 FQNNGV. The CDR3 sequence is CASSPTGYSGANVLTF. The CDR3, as DNA: TGTGCCAGCAGCCCTACCGGGTATTCTGGGGCCAACGTCCTGACTTTC.

This clone was counted only a few times. V gene TRBV7-8 combines with J gene TRBJ2-7, with TRBD1 as a possible D gene (6 bases). The germline V and J ends were trimmed by 1 base and 6 bases, with 10 bases remaining between them. The CDR3 contains 13 residues. Per the germline V gene, CDR1 is SGHVS and CDR2 is FQNEAQ. The CDR3 bases are TGTGCCAGCAGCTTAGGGCAGGGGTTCGAGCAGTACTTC. It specifies CASSLGQGFEQYF.

The chain links TRBV7-9 to TRBJ2-3; 9 nucleotides line up with TRBD1. The CDR3 is 15 amino acids. Germline CDR1 SEHNR, CDR2 FQNEAQ (reference sequence). With V trimmed by 4 bases and J by 2 bases, 4 bases remained unmatched. The CDR3 region has the DNA TGTGCCAGCAGCTCGGGACAGGGCCTCACAGATACGCAGTATTTT. The encoded protein is CASSSGQGLTDTQYF.

The chain couples TRBV5-1 to TRBJ2-3; TRBD1 aligns across 8 bases. The CDR3 extends over 15 amino acids. Germline V gene lookup returns CDR1 SGHRS and CDR2 YFSETQ. The V gene end was trimmed by 4 bases and the J gene end by 0 bases; junction bases not matched to a gene: 4. The CDR3 nucleotides read TGCGCCAGCAGCGAACGACAGGGGAGCACAGATACGCAGTATTTT. Protein: CASSERQGSTDTQYF.